One sample yielded the 2 T cell receptor beta chains listed below, sequenced in a study of blood T cell repertoires in COVID-19. The method was immunoSEQ multiplex PCR; TCRdb's version includes in-frame clones alone and lacks a portion of them. The sample holds around 500,000 clones, over 75% seen once. The specimen sequenced was peripheral blood. These TCRs come from a human donor in a cohort sampled during active COVID-19.

V usage is TRBV3-1 (or the pseudogene TRBV3-2) and J usage is TRBJ2-7; possible D gene TRBD2, 5 bases. V lost 8 bases, J lost 3 bases, and 8 bases lay in between. Germline assignment: CDR1 LGHDT and CDR2 YNNKEL (reference sequence). This CDR3 has 11 residues. CDR3 sequence reads: CASGEGYEQYF. In DNA form, the CDR3 reads TGTGCCAGCGGAGAGGGCTACGAGCAGTACTTC.

The chain couples TRBV29-1 to TRBJ2-4, with TRBD1 identical over 8 bases. This CDR3 is 14 amino acids long. Germline V gene data show CDR1 as SQVTM and CDR2 as ANQGSEA. The ends lost 4 bases at V and 7 bases at J; junction bases unmatched: 9. Here the CDR3 reads CSVGFQGATNIQYF. The CDR3 DNA sequence: TGCAGCGTTGGGTTTCAGGGGGCTACCAACATTCAGTACTTC. The full variable domain, completed using reference TRBV29-1 and TRBJ2-4, is SAVISQKPSRDICQRGTSLTIQCQVDSQVTMMFWYRQQPGQSLTLIATANQGSEATYESGFVIDKFPISRPNLTFSTLTVSNMSPEDSSIYLCSVGFQGATNIQYFGAGTRLSVL.